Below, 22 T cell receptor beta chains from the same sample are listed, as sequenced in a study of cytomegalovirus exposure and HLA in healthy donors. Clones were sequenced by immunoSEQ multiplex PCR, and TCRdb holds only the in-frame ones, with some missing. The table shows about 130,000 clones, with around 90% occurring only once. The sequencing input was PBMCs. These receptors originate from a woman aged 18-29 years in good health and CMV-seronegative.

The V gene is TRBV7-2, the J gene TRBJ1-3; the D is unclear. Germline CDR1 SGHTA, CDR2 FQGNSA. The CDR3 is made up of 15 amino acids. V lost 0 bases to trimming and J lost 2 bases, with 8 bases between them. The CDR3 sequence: CASSLASVPGNTIYF. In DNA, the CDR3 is TGTGCCAGCAGCTTAGCTTCCGTTCCTGGAAACACCATATATTTT.

CDR3 sequence: CASIRWGGSSYEQYF. The CDR3 bases are TGTGCCAGCATACGGTGGGGGGGCTCCTCCTACGAGCAGTACTTC. The genes are TRBV5-6 and TRBJ2-7; perhaps TRBD2 as D (7 bases). CDR3 length: 15 residues. The ends were cut back, 6 bases at V and 0 bases at J, with 16 bases in the middle. Germline V gives CDR1 SGHDT, CDR2 YYEEEE.

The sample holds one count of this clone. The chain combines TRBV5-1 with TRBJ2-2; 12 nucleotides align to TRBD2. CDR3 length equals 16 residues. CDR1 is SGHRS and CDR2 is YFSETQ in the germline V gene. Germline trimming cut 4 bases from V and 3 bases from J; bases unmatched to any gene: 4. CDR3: CASSHGLAGYTGELFF. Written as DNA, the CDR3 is TGCGCCAGCAGCCATGGACTAGCGGGATACACCGGGGAGCTGTTTTTT.

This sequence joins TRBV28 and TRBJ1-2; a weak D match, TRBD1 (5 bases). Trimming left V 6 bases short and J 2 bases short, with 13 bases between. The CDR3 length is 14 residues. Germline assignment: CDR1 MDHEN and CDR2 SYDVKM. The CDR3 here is CASSLGAGNYGYTF. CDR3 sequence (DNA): TGTGCCAGCAGCTTAGGAGCAGGGAACTATGGCTACACCTTC.

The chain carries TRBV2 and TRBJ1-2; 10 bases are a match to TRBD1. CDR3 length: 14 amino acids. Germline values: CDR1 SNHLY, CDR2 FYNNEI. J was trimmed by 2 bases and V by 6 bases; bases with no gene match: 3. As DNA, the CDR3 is TGTGCCAGCAGCCCGACAGGGGGCAACTATGGCTACACCTTC. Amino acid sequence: CASSPTGGNYGYTF.

The DNA for the CDR3 is TGTGCCAGCAGCGTAGAAAGCGGACTAGCGGGCAACAATGAGCAGTTCTTC. Protein sequence: CASSVESGLAGNNEQFF. V gene TRBV9 combines with J gene TRBJ2-1; 11 bases are shared with TRBD2. The CDR3 spans 17 residues. Trimming cost V 0 bases and J 5 bases; bases outside gene matches: 7. Germline V lookup: CDR1 SGDLS, CDR2 YYNGEE.

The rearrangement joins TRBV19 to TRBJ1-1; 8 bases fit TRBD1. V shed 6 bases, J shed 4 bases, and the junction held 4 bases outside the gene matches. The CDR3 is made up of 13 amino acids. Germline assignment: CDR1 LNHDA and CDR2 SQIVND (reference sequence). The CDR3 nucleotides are TGTGCCAGTAGACAGGGGGGAGGCACTGAAGCTTTCTTT. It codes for CASRQGGGTEAFF.

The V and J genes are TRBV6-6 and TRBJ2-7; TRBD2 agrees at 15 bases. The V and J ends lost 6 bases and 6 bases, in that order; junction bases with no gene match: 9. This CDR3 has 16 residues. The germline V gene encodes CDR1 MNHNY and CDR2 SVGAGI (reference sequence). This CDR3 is CASRGTSGRLLIEQYF. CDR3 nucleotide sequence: TGTGCCAGCAGGGGGACTAGCGGGAGGCTCCTGATCGAGCAGTACTTC.

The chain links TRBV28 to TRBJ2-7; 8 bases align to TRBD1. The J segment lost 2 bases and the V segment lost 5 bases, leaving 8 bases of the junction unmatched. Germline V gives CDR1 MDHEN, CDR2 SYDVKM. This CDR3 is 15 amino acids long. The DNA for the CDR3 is TGTGCCAGCAGTCCGCGGACAGGGAACCCCTACGAGCAGTACTTC. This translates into CASSPRTGNPYEQYF.

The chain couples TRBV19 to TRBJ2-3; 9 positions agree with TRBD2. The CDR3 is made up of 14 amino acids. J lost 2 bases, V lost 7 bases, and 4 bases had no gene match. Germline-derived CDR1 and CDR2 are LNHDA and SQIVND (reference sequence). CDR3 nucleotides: TGTGCCAGTACCTTAGCGGGGGACACAGATACGCAGTATTTT. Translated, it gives CASTLAGDTDTQYF.

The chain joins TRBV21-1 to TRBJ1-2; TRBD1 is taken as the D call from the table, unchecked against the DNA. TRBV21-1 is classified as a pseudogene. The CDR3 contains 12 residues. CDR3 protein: CAETGNNYGYTF. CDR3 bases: TGTGCTGAGACAGGAAACAACTATGGCTACACCTTC.

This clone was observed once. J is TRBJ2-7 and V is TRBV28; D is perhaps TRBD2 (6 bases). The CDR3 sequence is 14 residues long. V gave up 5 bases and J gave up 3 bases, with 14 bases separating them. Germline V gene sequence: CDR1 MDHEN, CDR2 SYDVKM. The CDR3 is CASSRGGADYEQYF. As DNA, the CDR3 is TGTGCCAGCAGTCGGGGCGGGGCAGACTACGAGCAGTACTTC.

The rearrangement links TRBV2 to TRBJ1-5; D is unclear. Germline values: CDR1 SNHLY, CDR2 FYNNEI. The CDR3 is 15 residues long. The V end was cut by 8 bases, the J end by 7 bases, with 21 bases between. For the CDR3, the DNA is TGTGCCAGCGTTGAGACTATTTCAAGCGCGCAGCCCCAGCATTTT. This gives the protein CASVETISSAQPQHF.

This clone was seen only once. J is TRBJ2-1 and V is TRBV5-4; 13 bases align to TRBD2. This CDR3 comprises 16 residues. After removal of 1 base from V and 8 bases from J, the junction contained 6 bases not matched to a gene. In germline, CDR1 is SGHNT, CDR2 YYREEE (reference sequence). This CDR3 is CASSLLLAGGSDEQFF. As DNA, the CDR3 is TGTGCCAGCAGCTTGTTACTAGCGGGAGGGTCCGATGAGCAGTTCTTC.

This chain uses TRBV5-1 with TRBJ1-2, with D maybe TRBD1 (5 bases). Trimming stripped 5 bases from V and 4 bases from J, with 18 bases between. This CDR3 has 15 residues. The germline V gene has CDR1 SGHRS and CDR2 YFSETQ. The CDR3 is CASSPQGSDSYGYTF. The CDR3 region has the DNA TGCGCCAGCAGTCCTCAGGGTTCCGATAGCTATGGCTACACCTTC.

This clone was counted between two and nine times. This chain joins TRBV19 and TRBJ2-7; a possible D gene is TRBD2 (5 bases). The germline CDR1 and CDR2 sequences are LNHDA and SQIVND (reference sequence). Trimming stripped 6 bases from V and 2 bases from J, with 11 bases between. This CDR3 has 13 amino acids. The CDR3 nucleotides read TGTGCCAGTAGCCCCGGGGTTACCTACGAGCAGTACTTC. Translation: CASSPGVTYEQYF.

This chain's CDR3 is CATHRGGTDTQYF. In DNA, the CDR3 is TGTGCCACCCACCGGGGGGGCACAGATACGCAGTATTTT. The gene calls are TRBV6-6 and TRBJ2-3, with TRBD2 matching over 7 bases. Germline-derived CDR1 and CDR2 are MNHNY and SVGAGI (reference sequence). Trimming cost V 10 bases and J 1 base; bases outside gene matches: 5. The CDR3 length is 13 residues.

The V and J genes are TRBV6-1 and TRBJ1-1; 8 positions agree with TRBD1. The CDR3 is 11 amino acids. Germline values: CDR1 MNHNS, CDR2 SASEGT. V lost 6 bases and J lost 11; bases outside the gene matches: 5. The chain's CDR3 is CASRDRVGAFF. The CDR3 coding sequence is TGTGCCAGCAGGGACAGGGTGGGGGCTTTCTTT.

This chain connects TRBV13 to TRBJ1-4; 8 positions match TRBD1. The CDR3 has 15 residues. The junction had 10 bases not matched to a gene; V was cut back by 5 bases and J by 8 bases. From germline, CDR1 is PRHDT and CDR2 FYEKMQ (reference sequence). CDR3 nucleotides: TGTGCCAGCAGCGCCAATCGACAGGGGACGGAAAAACTGTTTTTT. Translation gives CASSANRQGTEKLFF.

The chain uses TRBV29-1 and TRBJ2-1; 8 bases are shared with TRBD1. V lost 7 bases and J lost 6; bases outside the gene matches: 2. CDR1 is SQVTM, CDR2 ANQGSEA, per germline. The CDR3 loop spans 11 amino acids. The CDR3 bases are TGCAGCGCTACAGGGGGCAATGAGCAGTTCTTC. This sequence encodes CSATGGNEQFF.

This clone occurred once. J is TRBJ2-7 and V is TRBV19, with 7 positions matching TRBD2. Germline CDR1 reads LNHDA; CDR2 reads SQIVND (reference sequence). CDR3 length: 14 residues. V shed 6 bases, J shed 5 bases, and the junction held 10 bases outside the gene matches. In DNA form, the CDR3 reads TGTGCCAGTAGCCCCTCAAGGGAGGGTAACGAGCAGTACTTC. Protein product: CASSPSREGNEQYF.

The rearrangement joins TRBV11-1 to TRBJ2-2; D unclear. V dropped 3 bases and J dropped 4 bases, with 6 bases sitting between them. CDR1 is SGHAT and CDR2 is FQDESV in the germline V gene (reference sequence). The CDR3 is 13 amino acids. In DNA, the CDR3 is TGTGCCAGCAGCTTCGGTTTCACCGGGGAGCTGTTTTTT. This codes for CASSFGFTGELFF. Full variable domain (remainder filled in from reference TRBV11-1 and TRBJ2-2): EAEVAQSPRYKITEKSQAVAFWCDPISGHATLYWYRQILGQGPELLVQFQDESVVDDSQLPKDRFSAERLKGVDSTLKIQPAELGDSAMYLCASSFGFTGELFFGEGSRLTVL.